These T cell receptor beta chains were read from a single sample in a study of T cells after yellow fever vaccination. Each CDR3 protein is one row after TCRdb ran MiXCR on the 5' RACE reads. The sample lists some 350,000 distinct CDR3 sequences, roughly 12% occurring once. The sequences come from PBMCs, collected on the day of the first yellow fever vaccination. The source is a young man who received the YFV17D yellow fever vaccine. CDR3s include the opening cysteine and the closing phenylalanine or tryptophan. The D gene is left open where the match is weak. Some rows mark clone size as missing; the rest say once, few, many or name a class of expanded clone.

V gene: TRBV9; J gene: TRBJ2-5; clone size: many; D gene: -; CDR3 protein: CASSVQDSGGETQYF; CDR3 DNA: TGTGCCAGCAGCGTACAGGACTCCGGGGGAGAGACCCAGTACTTC
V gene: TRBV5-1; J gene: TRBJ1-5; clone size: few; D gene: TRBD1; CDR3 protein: CASSEGQGPHQPQHF; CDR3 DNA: TGCGCCAGCAGCGAGGGACAGGGGCCCCATCAGCCCCAGCATTTT
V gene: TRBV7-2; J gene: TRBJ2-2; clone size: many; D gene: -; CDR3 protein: CASSLRQSTGELFF; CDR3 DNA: TGTGCCAGCAGCTTAAGACAGAGCACCGGGGAGCTGTTTTTT
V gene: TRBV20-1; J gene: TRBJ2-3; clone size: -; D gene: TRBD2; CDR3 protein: CSAPRGSTDTQYF; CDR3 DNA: TGCAGTGCTCCGCGGGGGAGCACAGATACGCAGTATTTT
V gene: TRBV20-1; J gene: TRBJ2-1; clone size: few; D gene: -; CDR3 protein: CRGETSYNEQFF; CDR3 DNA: TGCAGGGGGGAAACCTCCTACAATGAGCAGTTCTTC
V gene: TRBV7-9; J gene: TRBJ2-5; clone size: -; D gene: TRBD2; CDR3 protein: CASSWGTSGEETQYF; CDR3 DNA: TGTGCCAGCAGCTGGGGGACTAGCGGGGAAGAGACCCAGTACTTC
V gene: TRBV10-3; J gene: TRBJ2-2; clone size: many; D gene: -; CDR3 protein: CATLGLTNTGELFF; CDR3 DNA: TGTGCCACCCTGGGACTCACGAACACCGGGGAGCTGTTTTTT
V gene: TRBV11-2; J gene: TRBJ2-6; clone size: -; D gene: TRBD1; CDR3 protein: CASSLTSGTVFSGANVLTF; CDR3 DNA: TGTGCCAGCAGCTTGACCTCCGGGACAGTTTTCTCTGGGGCCAACGTCCTGACTTTC
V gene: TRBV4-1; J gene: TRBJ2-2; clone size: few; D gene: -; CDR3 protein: CASSQGLLGANTGELFF; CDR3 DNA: TGCGCCAGCAGCCAAGGGCTACTCGGGGCGAACACCGGGGAGCTGTTTTTT
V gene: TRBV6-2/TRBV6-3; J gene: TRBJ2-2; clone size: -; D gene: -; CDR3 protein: CASTNPRGGSTGELFF; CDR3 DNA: TGTGCCAGCACTAACCCCCGAGGGGGGAGCACCGGGGAGCTGTTTTTT
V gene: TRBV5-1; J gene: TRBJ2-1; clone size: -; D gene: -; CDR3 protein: CASSLARGGRNEQFF; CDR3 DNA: TGCGCCAGCAGCTTGGCCAGGGGAGGTAGGAATGAGCAGTTCTTC
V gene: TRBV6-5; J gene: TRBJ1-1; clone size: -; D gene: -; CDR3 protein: CASSYSGENTEAFF; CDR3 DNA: TGTGCCAGCAGTTACTCCGGGGAGAACACTGAAGCTTTCTTT
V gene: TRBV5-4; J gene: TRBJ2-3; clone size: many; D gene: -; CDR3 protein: CASSLFYGTPSTDTQYF; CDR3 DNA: TGTGCCAGCAGCTTGTTTTATGGGACACCAAGCACAGATACGCAGTATTTT
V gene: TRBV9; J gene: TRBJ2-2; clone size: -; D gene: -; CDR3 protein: CASSVVYDAVHTGELFF; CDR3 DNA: TGTGCCAGCAGCGTAGTATACGATGCGGTTCACACCGGGGAGCTGTTTTTT
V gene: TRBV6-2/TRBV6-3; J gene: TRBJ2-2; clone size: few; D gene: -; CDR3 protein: CASSRVTGMAGELFF; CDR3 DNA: TGTGCCAGCAGTCGCGTTACAGGGATGGCCGGGGAGCTGTTTTTT